A single sample is the source of the 14 T cell receptor beta chains below, sequenced in a study of blood T cell repertoires in COVID-19. Assay used: immunoSEQ multiplex PCR; TCRdb lists only in-frame clones, some missing. The data contain about 200,000 clones, roughly 90% of them singletons. The sample taken for sequencing was peripheral blood. The receptors originated from a man younger than 35 with active or convalescent COVID-19.

The chain joins TRBV18 to TRBJ1-1; a possible D gene is TRBD1 (6 bases). The CDR3 runs to 16 residues. Trimming took 3 bases from V and 5 from J, leaving 19 bases between them. Germline V gene sequence: CDR1 KGHSH, CDR2 LQKENI. The CDR3 protein is CASSPNAGEVWTEAFF. The CDR3 DNA reads as TGTGCCAGCTCACCTAACGCAGGGGAAGTATGGACTGAAGCTTTCTTT.

The V call is TRBV5-1, the J call TRBJ2-5, with 8 positions matching TRBD1. The germline CDR1 and CDR2 sequences are SGHRS and YFSETQ. With V trimmed by 1 base and J by 2 bases, 4 bases remained unmatched. The CDR3 extends over 15 amino acids. Written as DNA, the CDR3 is TGCGCCAGCAGCTTGTCCAGGGGGCGACAAGAGACCCAGTACTTC. Residues: CASSLSRGRQETQYF.

The chain recombines TRBV6-5 with TRBJ2-3, with a tentative D call TRBD1 (5 bases). This CDR3 has 14 residues. Germline assignment: CDR1 MNHEY and CDR2 SVGAGI. The V end lost 4 bases, the J end lost 6 bases, and 14 bases lay between the germline ends. This chain's CDR3 is CASSLGRVGDTQYF. For the CDR3, the DNA is TGTGCCAGCAGTTTGGGCAGGGTAGGTGATACGCAGTATTTT.

This chain uses TRBV6-6 with TRBJ2-7; TRBD1 might be the D (5 bases). Trimming left V 2 bases short and J 3 bases short, with 11 bases between. The germline CDR1 and CDR2 sequences are MNHNY and SVGAGI (reference sequence). The CDR3 runs 14 residues. The CDR3 DNA reads as TGTGCCAGCAGTTACGTCAGGGAACGCTACGAGCAGTACTTC. It is translated as CASSYVRERYEQYF.

The gene calls are TRBV7-2 and TRBJ2-1; TRBD2 aligns across 11 bases. The CDR3 loop spans 16 amino acids. Per germline, CDR1 SGHTA and CDR2 FQGNSA. Trimming removed 5 bases from V and 3 bases from J; junction bases left unmatched: 6. The CDR3 spells CASSRNSGRVYNEQFF. The CDR3 nucleotides are TGTGCCAGCAGCCGGAATAGCGGGAGGGTCTACAATGAGCAGTTCTTC.

This chain links TRBV3-1 (or the pseudogene TRBV3-2) with TRBJ1-1; D is uncertain. V lost 6 bases, J lost 4 bases, and 6 bases lay in between. From germline, CDR1 is LGHDT and CDR2 YNNKEL (reference sequence). There are 11 residues in the CDR3. The CDR3 DNA reads as TGTGCCAGCAGATCAGGCACTGAAGCTTTCTTT. Protein: CASRSGTEAFF.

The chain uses TRBV12-3 or TRBV12-4 and TRBJ2-1; 7 bases are shared with TRBD1. The CDR3 length is 12 residues. V shed 6 bases, J shed 10 bases, and the junction held 6 bases outside the gene matches. The CDR3 protein is CASRTGAAEQFF. DNA for the CDR3: TGTGCCAGCAGAACAGGGGCCGCCGAGCAGTTCTTC.

The chain joins TRBV13 to TRBJ1-6; 7 positions agree with TRBD1. This CDR3 is built from 18 residues. CDR1 is PRHDT, CDR2 FYEKMQ, per germline (reference sequence). With 2 bases clipped from V and 6 bases from J, the junction kept 13 bases outside the gene matches. CDR3 loop: CASSLRGVLRDSNSPLHF. In nucleotides, the CDR3 is TGTGCCAGCAGCTTAAGAGGGGTTCTCCGGGACAGTAATTCACCCCTCCACTTT.

This chain uses TRBV6-2 or TRBV6-3 with TRBJ1-5; weak D call: TRBD1 (6 bases). V was cut by 5 bases and J by 9 bases, with 17 bases left in between. Germline V gene lookup returns CDR1 MNHEY and CDR2 SVGEGT. This CDR3 contains 14 residues. The CDR3 DNA sequence: TGTGCCAGCAGTCAAGGACAGACTCAGGGGCCCCAGCATTTT. Protein: CASSQGQTQGPQHF.

The chain recombines TRBV6-2 or TRBV6-3 with TRBJ2-7; 9 bases map to TRBD1. Germline CDR1 is MNHEY and CDR2 is SVGEGT. CDR3 length equals 14 residues. The V segment lost 6 bases and the J segment 3 bases; nucleotides outside the gene matches: 6. The CDR3 coding sequence is TGTGCCAGCAGCCAGACAGGGGGTTTCTACGAGCAGTACTTC. As protein: CASSQTGGFYEQYF.

V gene TRBV7-2 combines with J gene TRBJ2-3, with 11 bases that match TRBD2. CDR1 is SGHTA and CDR2 is FQGNSA in the germline V gene. The CDR3 is 15 amino acids. Losses at the gene ends were 5 bases for V and 2 bases for J; bases not matched to a gene: 3. The CDR3 region has the DNA TGTGCCAGCAGCGAACTAGCGGGGGTCACAGATACGCAGTATTTT. This translates into CASSELAGVTDTQYF.

The rearrangement joins TRBV3-1 (or the pseudogene TRBV3-2) to TRBJ1-2; D possibly corresponds to TRBD1 (6 bases). CDR1 and CDR2 (germline): LGHDT, YNNKEL (reference sequence). This CDR3 is built from 14 residues. V shed 7 bases and J shed 0 bases, with 12 bases lying between them. The CDR3 region is CASTVGGANYGYTF. The CDR3 region has the DNA TGTGCCAGCACCGTAGGGGGGGCTAACTATGGCTACACCTTC.

The CDR3 protein is CATSRGQINYGYTF. CDR3 coding DNA: TGTGCCACCAGCAGGGGACAAATTAACTATGGCTACACCTTC. This rearrangement joins TRBV15 to TRBJ1-2; D might be TRBD1 (6 bases). The V end was cut by 3 bases, the J end by 1 base, with 9 bases between. Germline V gene sequence: CDR1 LNHNV, CDR2 YYDKDF (reference sequence). This CDR3 has 14 amino acids.

The chain employs TRBV19 and TRBJ2-7, with 9 positions matching TRBD2. V trimming: 0 bases; J trimming: 5 bases; junction bases outside the gene matches: 5. This CDR3 has 15 residues. Germline values: CDR1 LNHDA, CDR2 SQIVND (reference sequence). In nucleotides, the CDR3 is TGTGCCAGTAGTATAGAGGCGGGGGGGCTCAACGAGCAGTACTTC. Protein: CASSIEAGGLNEQYF.